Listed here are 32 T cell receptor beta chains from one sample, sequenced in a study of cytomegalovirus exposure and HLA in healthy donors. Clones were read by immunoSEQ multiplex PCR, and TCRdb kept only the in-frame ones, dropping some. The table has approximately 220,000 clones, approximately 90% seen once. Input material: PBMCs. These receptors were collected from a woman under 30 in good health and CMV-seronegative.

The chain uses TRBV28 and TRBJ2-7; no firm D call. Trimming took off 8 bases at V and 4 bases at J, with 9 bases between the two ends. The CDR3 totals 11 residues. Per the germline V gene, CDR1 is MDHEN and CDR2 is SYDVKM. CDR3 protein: CASSRLYEQYF. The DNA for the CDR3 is TGTGCCAGCTCGCGGCTTTACGAGCAGTACTTC. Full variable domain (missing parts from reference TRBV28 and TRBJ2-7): DVKVTQSSRYLVKRTGEKVFLECVQDMDHENMFWYRQDPGLGLRLIYFSYDVKMKEKGDIPEGYSVSREKKERFSLILESASTNQTSMYLCASSRLYEQYFGPGTRLTVT.

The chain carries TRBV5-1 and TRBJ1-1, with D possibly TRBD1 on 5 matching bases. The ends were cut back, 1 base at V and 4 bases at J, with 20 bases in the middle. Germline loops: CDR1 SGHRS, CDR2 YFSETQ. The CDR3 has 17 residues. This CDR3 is CASSLTGLQGPSTEAFF. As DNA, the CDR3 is TGCGCCAGCAGCTTGACCGGGCTGCAGGGCCCCAGCACTGAAGCTTTCTTT. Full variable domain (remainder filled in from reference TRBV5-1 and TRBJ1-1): KAGVTQTPRYLIKTRGQQVTLSCSPISGHRSVSWYQQTPGQGLQFLFEYFSETQRNKGNFPGRFSGRQFSNSRSEMNVSTLELGDSALYLCASSLTGLQGPSTEAFFGQGTRLTVV.

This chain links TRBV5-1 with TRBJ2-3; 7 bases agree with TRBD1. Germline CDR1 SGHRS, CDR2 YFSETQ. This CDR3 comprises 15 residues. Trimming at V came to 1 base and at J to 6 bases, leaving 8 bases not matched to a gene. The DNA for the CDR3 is TGCGCCAGCAGCTTGCAGACAGGGATTTCCGATACGCAGTATTTT. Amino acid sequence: CASSLQTGISDTQYF.

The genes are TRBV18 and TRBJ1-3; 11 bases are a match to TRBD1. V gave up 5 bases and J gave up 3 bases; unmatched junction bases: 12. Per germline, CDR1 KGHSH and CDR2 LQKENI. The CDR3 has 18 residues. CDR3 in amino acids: CASSTRTGGAVVGNTIYF. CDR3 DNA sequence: TGTGCCAGCTCAACGAGGACAGGGGGCGCCGTTGTTGGAAACACCATATATTTT.

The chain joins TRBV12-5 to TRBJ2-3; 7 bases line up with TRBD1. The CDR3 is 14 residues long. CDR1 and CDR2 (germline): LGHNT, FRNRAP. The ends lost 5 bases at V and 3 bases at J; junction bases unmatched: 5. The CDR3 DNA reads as TGTGCTAGTGGTCGACAGGGTGGAACAGATACGCAGTATTTT. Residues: CASGRQGGTDTQYF.

CDR3 amino acids: CASRQGQGALGYTF. The DNA of the CDR3 is TGTGCCAGCAGGCAGGGACAGGGGGCTTTGGGCTACACCTTC. The V gene is TRBV6-5, the J gene TRBJ1-2, with 12 nucleotides matching TRBD1. The CDR3 sequence is 14 residues long. Trimming at V came to 6 bases and at J to 8 bases, leaving 7 bases not matched to a gene. CDR1 and CDR2 from the germline V gene are MNHEY and SVGAGI.

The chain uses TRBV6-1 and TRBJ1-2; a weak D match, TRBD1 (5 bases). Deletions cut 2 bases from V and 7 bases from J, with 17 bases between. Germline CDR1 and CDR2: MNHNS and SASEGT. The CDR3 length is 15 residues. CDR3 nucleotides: TGTGCCAGCAGTGAATCCGGAGGGGTGGACTCTGGCTACACCTTC. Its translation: CASSESGGVDSGYTF.

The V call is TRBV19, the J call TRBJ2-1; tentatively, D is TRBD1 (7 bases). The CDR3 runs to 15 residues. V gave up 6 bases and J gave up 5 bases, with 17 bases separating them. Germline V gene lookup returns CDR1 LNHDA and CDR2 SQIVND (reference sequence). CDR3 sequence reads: CASRAPGGGNNEQFF. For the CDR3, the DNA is TGTGCCAGTAGGGCTCCAGGGGGAGGCAACAATGAGCAGTTCTTC.

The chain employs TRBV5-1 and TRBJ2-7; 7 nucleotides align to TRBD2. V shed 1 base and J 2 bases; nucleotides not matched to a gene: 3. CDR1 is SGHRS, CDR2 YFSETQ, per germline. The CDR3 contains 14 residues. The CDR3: CASSLSGITYEQYF. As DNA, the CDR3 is TGCGCCAGCAGCTTGAGCGGGATTACCTACGAGCAGTACTTC.

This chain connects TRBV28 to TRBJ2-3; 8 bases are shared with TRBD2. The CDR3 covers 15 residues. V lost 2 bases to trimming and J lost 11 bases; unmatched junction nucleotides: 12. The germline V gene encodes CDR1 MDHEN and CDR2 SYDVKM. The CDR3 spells CASSLGLASTGGQYF. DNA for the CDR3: TGTGCCAGCAGTTTAGGACTAGCCTCCACCGGGGGGCAGTATTTT. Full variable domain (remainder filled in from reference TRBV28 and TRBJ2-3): DVKVTQSSRYLVKRTGEKVFLECVQDMDHENMFWYRQDPGLGLRLIYFSYDVKMKEKGDIPEGYSVSREKKERFSLILESASTNQTSMYLCASSLGLASTGGQYFGPGTRLTVL.

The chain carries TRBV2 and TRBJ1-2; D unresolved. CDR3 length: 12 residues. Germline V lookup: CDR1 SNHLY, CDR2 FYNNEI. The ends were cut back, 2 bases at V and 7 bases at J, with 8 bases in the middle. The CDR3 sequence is CASSETGVGYTF. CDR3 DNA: TGTGCCAGCAGTGAAACCGGGGTTGGCTACACCTTC.

The chain's CDR3 is CASSESLQSNTEAFF. CDR3 nucleotide sequence: TGTGCCAGCAGTGAATCGTTACAGTCGAACACTGAAGCTTTCTTT. The chain couples TRBV6-1 to TRBJ1-1; D is ambiguous. The germline V and J ends were trimmed by 2 bases and 1 base, with 11 bases remaining between them. The CDR3 runs to 15 residues. CDR1 and CDR2 from the germline V gene are MNHNS and SASEGT.

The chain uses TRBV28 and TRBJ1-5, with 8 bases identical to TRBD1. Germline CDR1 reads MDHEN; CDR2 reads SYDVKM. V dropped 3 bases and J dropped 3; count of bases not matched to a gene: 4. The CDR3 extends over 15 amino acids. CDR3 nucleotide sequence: TGTGCCAGCAGTTTGGACAGGGCGATCAATCAGCCCCAGCATTTT. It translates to CASSLDRAINQPQHF.

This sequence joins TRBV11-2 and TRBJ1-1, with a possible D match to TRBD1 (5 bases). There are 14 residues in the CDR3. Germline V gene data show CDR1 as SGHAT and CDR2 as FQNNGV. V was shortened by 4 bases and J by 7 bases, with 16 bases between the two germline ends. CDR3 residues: CASSSLRDSFEAFF. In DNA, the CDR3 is TGTGCCAGCAGCTCCCTTCGTGACAGCTTTGAAGCTTTCTTT.

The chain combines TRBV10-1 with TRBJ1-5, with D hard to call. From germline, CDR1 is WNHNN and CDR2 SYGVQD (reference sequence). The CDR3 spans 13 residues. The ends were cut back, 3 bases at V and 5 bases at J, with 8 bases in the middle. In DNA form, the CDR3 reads TGCGCCAGCAGTGATTGGGGAGATCAGCCCCAGCATTTT. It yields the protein CASSDWGDQPQHF.

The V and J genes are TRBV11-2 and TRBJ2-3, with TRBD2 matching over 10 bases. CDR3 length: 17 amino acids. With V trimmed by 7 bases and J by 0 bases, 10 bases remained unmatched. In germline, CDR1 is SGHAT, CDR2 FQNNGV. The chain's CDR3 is CASTSSGSLSSTDTQYF. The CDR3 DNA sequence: TGTGCCAGCACCTCTAGCGGGAGTCTCTCTAGCACAGATACGCAGTATTTT.

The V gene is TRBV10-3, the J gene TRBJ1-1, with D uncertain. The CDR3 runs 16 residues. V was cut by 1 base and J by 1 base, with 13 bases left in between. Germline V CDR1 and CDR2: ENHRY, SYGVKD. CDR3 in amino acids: CAISEWDGGQNTEAFF. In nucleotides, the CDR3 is TGTGCCATCAGTGAGTGGGATGGAGGGCAGAACACTGAAGCTTTCTTT.

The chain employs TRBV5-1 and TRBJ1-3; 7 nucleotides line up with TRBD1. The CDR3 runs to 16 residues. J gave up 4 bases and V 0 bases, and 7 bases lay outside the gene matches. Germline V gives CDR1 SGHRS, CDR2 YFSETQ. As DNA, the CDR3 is TGCGCCAGCAGCTTGGATGGGACAGATTTCGGAAACACCATATATTTT. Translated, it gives CASSLDGTDFGNTIYF.

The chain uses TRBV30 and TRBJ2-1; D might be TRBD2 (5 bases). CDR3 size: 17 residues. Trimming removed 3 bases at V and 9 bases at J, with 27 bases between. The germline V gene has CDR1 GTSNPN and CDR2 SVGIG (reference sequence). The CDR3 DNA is TGTGCCTGGAGCGAAGGGCTAGCTACTGTCGGATTTGGTGAGCAGTTCTTC. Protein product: CAWSEGLATVGFGEQFF.

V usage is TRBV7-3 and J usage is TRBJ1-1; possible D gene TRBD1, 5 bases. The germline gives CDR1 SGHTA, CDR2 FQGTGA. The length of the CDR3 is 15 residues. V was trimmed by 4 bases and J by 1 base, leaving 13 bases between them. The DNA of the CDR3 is TGTGCCAGCAGCTCCACGGGGGGGTCGAACACTGAAGCTTTCTTT. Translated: CASSSTGGSNTEAFF.

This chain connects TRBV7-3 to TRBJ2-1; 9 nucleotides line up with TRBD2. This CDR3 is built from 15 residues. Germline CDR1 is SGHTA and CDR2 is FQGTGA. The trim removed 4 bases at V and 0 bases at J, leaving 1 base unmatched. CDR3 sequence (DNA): TGTGCCAGCAGCTCTAGCGGGGTCTCCTACAATGAGCAGTTCTTC. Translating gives CASSSSGVSYNEQFF.

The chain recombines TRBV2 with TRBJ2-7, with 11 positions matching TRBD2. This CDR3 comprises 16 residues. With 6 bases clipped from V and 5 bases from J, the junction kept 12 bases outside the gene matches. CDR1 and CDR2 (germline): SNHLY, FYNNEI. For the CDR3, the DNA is TGTGCCAGCAGAGATCGGACTAGCGGGCTACTCCACGAGCAGTACTTC. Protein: CASRDRTSGLLHEQYF.

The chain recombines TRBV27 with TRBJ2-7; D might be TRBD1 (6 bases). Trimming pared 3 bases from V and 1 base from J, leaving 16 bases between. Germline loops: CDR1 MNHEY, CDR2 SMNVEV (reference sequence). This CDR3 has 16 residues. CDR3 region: CASSFSQGQFSYEQYF. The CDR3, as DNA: TGTGCCAGCAGTTTTTCGCAGGGGCAATTTTCCTACGAGCAGTACTTC.

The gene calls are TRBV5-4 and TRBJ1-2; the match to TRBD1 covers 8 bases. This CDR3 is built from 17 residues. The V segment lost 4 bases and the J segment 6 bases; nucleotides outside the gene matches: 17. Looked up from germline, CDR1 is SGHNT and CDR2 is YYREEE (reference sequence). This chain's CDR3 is CASSRSRDRYVQNGYTF. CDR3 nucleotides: TGTGCCAGCAGCCGGAGCCGGGACAGGTATGTCCAGAATGGCTACACCTTC.

The CDR3 DNA is TGTGCCAGCAGTTATCCTCTGACACCCGACTACAATGAGCAGTTCTTC. Protein product: CASSYPLTPDYNEQFF. The V gene is TRBV27, the J gene TRBJ2-1, with D unresolved. The CDR3 runs to 16 residues. The V end was cut by 4 bases, the J end by 3 bases, with 16 bases between. Germline assignment: CDR1 MNHEY and CDR2 SMNVEV (reference sequence).

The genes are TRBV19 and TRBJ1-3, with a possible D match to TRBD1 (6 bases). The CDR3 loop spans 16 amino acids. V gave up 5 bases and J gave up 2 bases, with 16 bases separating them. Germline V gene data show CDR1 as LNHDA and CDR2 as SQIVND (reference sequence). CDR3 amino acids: CASSYTPGTTGNTIYF. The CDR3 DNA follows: TGTGCCAGTAGTTATACCCCCGGGACAACTGGAAACACCATATATTTT.

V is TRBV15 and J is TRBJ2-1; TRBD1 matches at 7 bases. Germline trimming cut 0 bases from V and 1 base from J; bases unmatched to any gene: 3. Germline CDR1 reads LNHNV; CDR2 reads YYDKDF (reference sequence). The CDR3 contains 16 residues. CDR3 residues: CATSRDSTGSYNEQFF. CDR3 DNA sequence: TGTGCCACCAGCAGAGATTCGACAGGGTCCTACAATGAGCAGTTCTTC.

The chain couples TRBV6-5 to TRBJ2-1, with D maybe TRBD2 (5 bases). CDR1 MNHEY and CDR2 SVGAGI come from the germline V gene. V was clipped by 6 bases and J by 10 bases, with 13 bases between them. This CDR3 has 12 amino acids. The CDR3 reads CASREPQREQFF. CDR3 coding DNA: TGTGCCAGCAGAGAGCCCCAGCGGGAGCAGTTCTTC.

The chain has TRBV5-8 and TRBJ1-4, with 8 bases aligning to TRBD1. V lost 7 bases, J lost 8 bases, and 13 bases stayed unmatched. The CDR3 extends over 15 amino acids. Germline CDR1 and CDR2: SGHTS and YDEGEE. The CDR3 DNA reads TGTGCCAGCCCCGAGGGGCAGGGGGCCCGGGAAAAACTGTTTTTT. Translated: CASPEGQGAREKLFF.

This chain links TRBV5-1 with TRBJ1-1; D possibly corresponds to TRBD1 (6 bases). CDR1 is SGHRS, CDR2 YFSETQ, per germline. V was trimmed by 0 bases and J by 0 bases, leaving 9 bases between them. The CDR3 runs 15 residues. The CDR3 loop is CASSLGGGMNTEAFF. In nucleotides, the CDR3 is TGCGCCAGCAGCTTGGGAGGGGGAATGAACACTGAAGCTTTCTTT. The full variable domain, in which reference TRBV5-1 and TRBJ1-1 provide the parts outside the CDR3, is KAGVTQTPRYLIKTRGQQVTLSCSPISGHRSVSWYQQTPGQGLQFLFEYFSETQRNKGNFPGRFSGRQFSNSRSEMNVSTLELGDSALYLCASSLGGGMNTEAFFGQGTRLTVV.

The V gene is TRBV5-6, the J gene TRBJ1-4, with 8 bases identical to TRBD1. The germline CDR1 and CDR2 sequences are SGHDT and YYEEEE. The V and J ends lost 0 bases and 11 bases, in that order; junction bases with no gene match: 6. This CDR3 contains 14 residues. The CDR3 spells CASSLGSTGAKLFF. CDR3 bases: TGTGCCAGCAGCTTGGGTTCGACAGGGGCGAAACTGTTTTTT.

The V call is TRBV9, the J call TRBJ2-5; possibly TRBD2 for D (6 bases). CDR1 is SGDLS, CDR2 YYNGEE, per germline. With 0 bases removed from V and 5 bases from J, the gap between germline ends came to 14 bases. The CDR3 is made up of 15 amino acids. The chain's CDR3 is CASSVGGGGLETQYF. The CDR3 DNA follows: TGTGCCAGCAGCGTAGGGGGAGGCGGGTTGGAGACCCAGTACTTC.